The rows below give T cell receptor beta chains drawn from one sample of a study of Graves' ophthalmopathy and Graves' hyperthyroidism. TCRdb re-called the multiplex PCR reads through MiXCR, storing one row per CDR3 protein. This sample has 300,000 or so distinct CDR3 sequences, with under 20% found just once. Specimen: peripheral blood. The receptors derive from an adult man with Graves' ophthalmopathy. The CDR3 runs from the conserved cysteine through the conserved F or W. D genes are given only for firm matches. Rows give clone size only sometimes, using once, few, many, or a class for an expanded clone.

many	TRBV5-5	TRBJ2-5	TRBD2	TGTGCCAGCAGCCGGACTAGCGGGGGGACCGCAGGGACCCAGTACTTC	CASSRTSGGTAGTQYF
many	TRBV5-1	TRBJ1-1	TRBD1	TGCGCCAGCAGCTGGAGGGGGCCAGGGACTGAAGCTTTCTTT	CASSWRGPGTEAFF
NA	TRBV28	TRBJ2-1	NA	TGTGCCAGCAACGAAGGCGTCGGCGCCTACAATGAGCAGTTCTTC	CASNEGVGAYNEQFF
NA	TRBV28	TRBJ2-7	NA	TGTGCCAGCAGTTCAGGAGCGGGCGGCTACGAGCAGTACTTC	CASSSGAGGYEQYF
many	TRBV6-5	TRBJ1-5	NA	TGTGCCAGCAGTCGGTTGGGGGGCTCCCATCAGCCCCAGCATTTT	CASSRLGGSHQPQHF
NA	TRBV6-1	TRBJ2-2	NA	TGTGCCAGCAGACCTAGGGAATCCGGGGAGCTGTTTTTT	CASRPRESGELFF
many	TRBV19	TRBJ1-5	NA	TGTGCCAGTAGTATTTCCAATAGCAATCAGCCCCAGCATTTT	CASSISNSNQPQHF
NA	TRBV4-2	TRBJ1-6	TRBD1	TGTGCCAGCAGCCAGACGGACAGGGGCAATTCACCCCTCCACTTT	CASSQTDRGNSPLHF
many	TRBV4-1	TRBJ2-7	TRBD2	TGCGCCAGCAGCCAGAGACTAGCGGGAGTGTACGAGCAGTACTTC	CASSQRLAGVYEQYF
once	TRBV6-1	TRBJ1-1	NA	TGTGCCAGCAGCCCCATGGGTGGGTGGACCACTGAAGCTTTCTTT	CASSPMGGWTTEAFF
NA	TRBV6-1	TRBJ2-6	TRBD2	TGTGCCAGCAGTGAAGAAGCGGGAGTCTCTGCTGGGGCCAACGTCCTGACTTTC	CASSEEAGVSAGANVLTF
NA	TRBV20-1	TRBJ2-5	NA	TGCGGAGTCTACCAGCCCCTTCAAGAGACCCAGTACTTC	CGVYQPLQETQYF
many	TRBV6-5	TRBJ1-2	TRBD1	TGTGCCAGCAGTTATCGCGACAGGGCGAATGGCTACACCTTC	CASSYRDRANGYTF
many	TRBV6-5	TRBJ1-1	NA	TGTGCCAGCAGCTACGAGATAGGTGAAGCTTTCTTT	CASSYEIGEAFF
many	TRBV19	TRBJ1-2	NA	TGTGCCAGTAGTATTGAGGGCAGCAACTATGGCTACACCTTC	CASSIEGSNYGYTF
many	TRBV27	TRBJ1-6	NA	TGTGCCAGCACCGAACTGGGTTCACCCCTCCACTTT	CASTELGSPLHF
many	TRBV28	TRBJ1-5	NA	TGTGCCAGCAATCCCCCGGGACGGAGATATCAGCCCCAGCATTTT	CASNPPGRRYQPQHF
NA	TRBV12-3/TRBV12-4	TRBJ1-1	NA	TGTGCCAGCAGTGATCCGGGACAAGGTAAAGCTTTCTTT	CASSDPGQGKAFF
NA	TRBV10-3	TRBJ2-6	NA	TGTGCCACCACCCCTTGGTCTGGAGGGGCCAACGTCCTGACTTTC	CATTPWSGGANVLTF
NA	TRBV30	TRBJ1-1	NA	TGTGCCTGGAGTGTACCCAACACTGAAGCTTTCTTT	CAWSVPNTEAFF
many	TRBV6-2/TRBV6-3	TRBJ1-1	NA	TGTGCCAGCAGTTACTCCCCGTACACTGAAGCTTTCTTT	CASSYSPYTEAFF
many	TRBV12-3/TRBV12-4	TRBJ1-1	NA	TGTGCCAGCAGTTTAGGCCATGGGAACACTGAAGCTTTCTTT	CASSLGHGNTEAFF
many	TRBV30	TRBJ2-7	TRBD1	TGTGCCTGGGACAGGGGGCTCTACGAGCAGTACTTC	CAWDRGLYEQYF
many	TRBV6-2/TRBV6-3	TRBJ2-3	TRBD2	TGTGCCAGCAGGCAGGGACTACCCACAGATACGCAGTATTTT	CASRQGLPTDTQYF
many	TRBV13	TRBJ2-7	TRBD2	TGTGCCAGCAGCTTAGGAGGTACTAGCGGGAGCCACGAGCAGTACTTC	CASSLGGTSGSHEQYF
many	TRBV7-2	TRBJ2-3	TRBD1	TGTGCCAGCACTCCGAGGGGGCGAGATACGCAGTATTTT	CASTPRGRDTQYF
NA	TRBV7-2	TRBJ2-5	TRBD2	TGTGCCAGCAGCCCGCTGACCGGACTAGCCCAAGAGACCCAGTACTTC	CASSPLTGLAQETQYF
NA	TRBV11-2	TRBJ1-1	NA	TGTGCCAGCAGCCAAACCTGGGGCGCTGAAGCTTTCTTT	CASSQTWGAEAFF
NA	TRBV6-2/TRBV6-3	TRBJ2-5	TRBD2	TGTGCCAGCGCCGGGACTAGCGGGGTAGAGACCCAGTACTTC	CASAGTSGVETQYF
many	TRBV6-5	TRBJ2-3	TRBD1	TGTGCCAGCAGCCGTGGGACAGGGACGCAGTATTTT	CASSRGTGTQYF
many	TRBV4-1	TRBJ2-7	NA	TGCGCCAGCAGCCAAGATCTCGGCCGTGGTCAGTACTTC	CASSQDLGRGQYF
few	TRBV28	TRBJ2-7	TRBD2	TGTGCCAGCAGTTTCCTCCAGACTAGCGGGAGATCCTACGAGCAGTACTTC	CASSFLQTSGRSYEQYF
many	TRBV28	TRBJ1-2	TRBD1	TGTGCCAGCAGAAAAACGGGACAGAGGGGCTATGGCTACACCTTC	CASRKTGQRGYGYTF
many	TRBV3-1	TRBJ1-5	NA	TGTGCCAGCAGCCAAGATGGTTTGAGTCAGCCCCAGCATTTT	CASSQDGLSQPQHF
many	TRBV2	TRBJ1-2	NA	TGTGCCAGCGGGTTAAGGGGAAACTATGGCTACACCTTC	CASGLRGNYGYTF
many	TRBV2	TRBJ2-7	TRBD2	TGTGCCAGCAGTGAACCTATGGGACTAGCGGGAGGGTGGTACGAGCAGTACTTC	CASSEPMGLAGGWYEQYF
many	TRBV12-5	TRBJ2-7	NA	TGTGCTAGTGGTTTGTCATTATCCGGGTCACAGGGATTAGAATCCTACGAGCAGTACTTC	CASGLSLSGSQGLESYEQYF
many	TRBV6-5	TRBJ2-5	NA	TGTGCCAGCATCACTGACCAAGAGACCCAGTACTTC	CASITDQETQYF
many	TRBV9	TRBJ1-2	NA	TGTGCCAGCAGCGTAGAGGCGATTCCCCGGTATGGCTACACCTTC	CASSVEAIPRYGYTF
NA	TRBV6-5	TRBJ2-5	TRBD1	TGTGCCAGCAGTTACTCGATGGGAGACAGGGGCGAGACCCAGTACTTC	CASSYSMGDRGETQYF
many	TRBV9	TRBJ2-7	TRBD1	TGTGCCAGCAGCGAGGGACAGGGGGCCCCCTACTACGAGCAGTACTTC	CASSEGQGAPYYEQYF
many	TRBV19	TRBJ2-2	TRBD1	TGTGCCAGTAGTATGCGACAGGGTGGTGGGGAGCTGTTTTTT	CASSMRQGGGELFF
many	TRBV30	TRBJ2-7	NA	TGTGCCTGGAGTAACGGGAACTCCTACGAGCAGTACTTC	CAWSNGNSYEQYF
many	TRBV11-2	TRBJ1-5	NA	TGTGCCAGCAGCTTAGATAGAGCGGGGATGGGAGGCCAGCCCCAGCATTTT	CASSLDRAGMGGQPQHF
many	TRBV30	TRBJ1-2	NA	TGTGCCTGGGATGCGACAGGTCGGGGTAACTATGGCTACACCTTC	CAWDATGRGNYGYTF
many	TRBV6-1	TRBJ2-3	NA	TGTGCCAGCAGTGAATCCAGTGTGGGCCCAGATACGCAGTATTTT	CASSESSVGPDTQYF
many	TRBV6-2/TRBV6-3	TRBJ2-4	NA	TGTGCCAGCAGATCAACGCGGGCCACAGAGAAAAACATTCAGTACTTC	CASRSTRATEKNIQYF
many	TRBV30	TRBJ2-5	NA	TGTGCCTGGAGGATACAGGGTACAGAGACCCAGTACTTC	CAWRIQGTETQYF
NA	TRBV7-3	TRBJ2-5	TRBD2	TGTGCCAGCAGCCCGGGGGGTTACGAGACCCAGTACTTC	CASSPGGYETQYF
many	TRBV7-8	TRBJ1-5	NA	TGTGCCAGCAGCTTATACGACGGATTCAATCAGCCCCAGCATTTT	CASSLYDGFNQPQHF
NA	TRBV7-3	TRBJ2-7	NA	TGTGCCAGCAGCTCAGCGACAGGGAGGGCCTACGAGCAGTACTTC	CASSSATGRAYEQYF
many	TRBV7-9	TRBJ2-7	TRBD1	TGTGCCAGCAGTCAAGTAGGTCAGGGGGCTGATCGAGAGCAGTACTTC	CASSQVGQGADREQYF
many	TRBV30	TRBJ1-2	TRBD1	TGTGCCTGGAGTGTACAACAGGGGGATGGCTACACCTTC	CAWSVQQGDGYTF